What follows are 13 T cell receptor beta chains derived from one specimen sequenced in a study of regulatory T cells in long-lasting Graves disease. As for time point: newly diagnosed GD, antithyroid drugs for less than 3 months. PBMCs provided the RNA from which the TCR library was made. Arm-PCR with iRepertoire HTBI primers amplified the CDR3 regions for these TCR beta libraries. One entry per CDR3 protein, called by TCRdb with MiXCR from the multiplex PCR reads. The sample has about 470,000 distinct CDR3 sequences, 16% seen once. This sample was also put to use in a study of T cells in Graves' hyperthyroidism and ophthalmopathy.

This sample comprised peripheral blood mononuclear cells (PBMCs), obtained at new diagnosis, from a patient treated with antithyroid drugs. The source of these receptors is a man in his forties or fifties with Graves disease.

This clonotype showed up many times. This chain links TRBV6-1 with TRBJ2-2; 7 nucleotides line up with TRBD1. This CDR3 is built from 14 residues. The germline CDR1 and CDR2 sequences are MNHNS and SASEGT. V trimming: 6 bases; J trimming: 6 bases; junction bases outside the gene matches: 7. The CDR3 sequence: CASRNRQGAGELFF. CDR3 DNA sequence: TGTGCCAGCAGAAACCGACAGGGCGCCGGGGAGCTGTTTTTT.

This clonotype occurred many times. Here the CDR3 reads CASSPRRSSYEQYF. CDR3 nucleotides: TGTGCCAGCTCACCACGGCGGAGCTCCTACGAGCAGTACTTC. The chain has TRBV18 and TRBJ2-7; D call uncertain. This CDR3 has 14 residues. V lost 1 base, J lost 0 bases, and 7 bases lay in between. Germline assignment: CDR1 KGHSH and CDR2 LQKENI.

This sequence joins TRBV20-1 and TRBJ2-5, with D maybe TRBD2 (6 bases). Trimming took off 6 bases at V and 5 bases at J, with 16 bases between the two ends. CDR3 length: 13 residues. Per the germline V gene, CDR1 is DFQATT and CDR2 is SNEGSKA (reference sequence). CDR3: CSAGRRVEETQYF. The DNA for the CDR3 is TGCAGTGCAGGTCGGAGGGTCGAGGAGACCCAGTACTTC.

This clonotype has a handful of counts. The chain carries TRBV5-1 and TRBJ1-3; D ambiguous. CDR3 length equals 12 residues. CDR1 is SGHRS and CDR2 is YFSETQ in the germline V gene. V dropped 1 base and J dropped 3 bases, with 2 bases sitting between them. The CDR3 nucleotides read TGCGCCAGCAGCTTGTATGGAAACACCATATATTTT. This translates into CASSLYGNTIYF.

The chain couples TRBV5-1 to TRBJ2-1; TRBD2 matches 8 bases. The CDR3 is 17 amino acids. Germline trimming cut 4 bases from V and 5 bases from J; bases unmatched to any gene: 14. From germline, CDR1 is SGHRS and CDR2 YFSETQ. The CDR3 sequence: CASSPRLTGTSDNEQFF. The CDR3 DNA reads TGCGCCAGCAGCCCCCGGCTGACCGGGACTAGTGACAATGAGCAGTTCTTC.

For this clonotype: Since a much larger clone is just one base distant, this may be a read error. The rearrangement uses TRBV28 and TRBJ2-1, with TRBD2 as a possible D gene (6 bases). Germline V lookup: CDR1 MDHEN, CDR2 SYDVKM. V was cut by 8 bases and J by 7 bases, with 15 bases left in between. This CDR3 comprises 13 residues. CDR3 sequence reads: CASGEELGNEQFF. The DNA of the CDR3 is TGTGCCAGCGGGGAGGAATTGGGGAATGAGCAGTTCTTC.

The chain uses TRBV19 and TRBJ2-3, with D possibly being TRBD2 (5 bases). CDR3 size: 15 residues. Germline V gives CDR1 LNHDA, CDR2 SQIVND (reference sequence). Between the trimmed V and J ends, which lost 3 bases and 0 bases, there was a span of 10 bases. The CDR3 region has the DNA TGTGCCAGTAGTATCGCAGAGCGGAGCACAGATACGCAGTATTTT. It specifies CASSIAERSTDTQYF. Full variable domain (outside the CDR3, taken from reference TRBV19 and TRBJ2-3): DGGITQSPKYLFRKEGQNVTLSCEQNLNHDAMYWYRQDPGQGLRLIYYSQIVNDFQKGDIAEGYSVSREKKESFPLTVTSAQKNPTAFYLCASSIAERSTDTQYFGPGTRLTVL.

This clonotype showed up many times. The chain has TRBV3-1 and TRBJ2-5; 13 bases are a match to TRBD2. The CDR3 runs to 15 residues. Germline loops: CDR1 LGHDT, CDR2 YNNKEL (reference sequence). Trimming cost V 3 bases and J 5 bases; bases outside gene matches: 3. Written as DNA, the CDR3 is TGTGCCAGCAGCCACACTAGCGGGAGGGGTGAGACCCAGTACTTC. Translation gives CASSHTSGRGETQYF.

A remark on this clonotype: A much larger clone differs from this one at a single base, so this may be a read error. This CDR3 is CASSPQEPYEQYF. CDR3 in DNA: TGTGCCAGCAGCCCCCAGGAACCCTACGAGCAGTACTTC. The gene calls are TRBV3-1 and TRBJ2-7; D call uncertain. V lost 4 bases, J lost 2 bases, and 9 bases lay in between. Germline V gene data show CDR1 as LGHDT and CDR2 as YNNKEL (reference sequence). The CDR3 sequence is 13 residues long.

The chain employs TRBV20-1 and TRBJ2-5, with 9 bases identical to TRBD2. The CDR3 sequence is 15 residues long. Germline-derived CDR1 and CDR2 are DFQATT and SNEGSKA (reference sequence). With V trimmed by 4 bases and J by 4 bases, 10 bases remained unmatched. The CDR3, as DNA: TGCAGTGCTACTCGGGATAGCGGGAGCGGAGAGACCCAGTACTTC. Translated: CSATRDSGSGETQYF.

Worth noting for this clonotype: This may be a read error: a much more frequent sequence differs by one nucleotide. V is TRBV12-3 or TRBV12-4 and J is TRBJ1-5, with TRBD1 matching over 7 bases. CDR3 length equals 14 residues. The CDR3: CVSSWDSSNQPQHF. The CDR3 DNA follows: TGTGTCAGCAGTTGGGACAGCTCGAATCAGCCCCAGCATTTT.

The chain combines TRBV12-5 with TRBJ2-5; 11 bases match TRBD1. Germline CDR1 and CDR2: LGHNT and FRNRAP. The CDR3 has 15 residues. V lost 5 bases to trimming and J lost 6 bases; unmatched junction nucleotides: 8. The CDR3 spells CASGAGTGGRKTQYF. The CDR3 nucleotides are TGTGCTAGTGGTGCCGGGACAGGGGGAAGAAAGACCCAGTACTTC. Variable domain in full (rest from reference TRBV12-5 and TRBJ2-5): DARVTQTPRHKVTEMGQEVTMRCQPILGHNTVFWYRQTMMQGLELLAYFRNRAPLDDSGMPKDRFSAEMPDATLATLKIQPSEPRDSAVYFCASGAGTGGRKTQYFGPGTRLLVL.

Points on this clonotype: A much bigger clone sits one base away, suggesting this may be a read error. The chain has TRBV7-3 and TRBJ2-3; TRBD2 matches 9 bases. CDR1 SGHTA and CDR2 FQGTGA come from the germline V gene. V lost 5 bases to trimming and J lost 5 bases; unmatched junction nucleotides: 11. The CDR3 length is 16 residues. CDR3 bases: TGTGCCAGCAGCCATCGGGCTAGCGGGAAACTAGATACGCAGTATTTT. Protein product: CASSHRASGKLDTQYF. Supplemented by reference TRBV7-3 and TRBJ2-3, the full variable domain reads GAGVSQTPSNKVTEKGKYVELRCDPISGHTALYWYRQSLGQGPEFLIYFQGTGAADDSGLPNDRFFAVRPEGSVSTLKIQRTERGDSAVYLCASSHRASGKLDTQYFGPGTRLTVL.